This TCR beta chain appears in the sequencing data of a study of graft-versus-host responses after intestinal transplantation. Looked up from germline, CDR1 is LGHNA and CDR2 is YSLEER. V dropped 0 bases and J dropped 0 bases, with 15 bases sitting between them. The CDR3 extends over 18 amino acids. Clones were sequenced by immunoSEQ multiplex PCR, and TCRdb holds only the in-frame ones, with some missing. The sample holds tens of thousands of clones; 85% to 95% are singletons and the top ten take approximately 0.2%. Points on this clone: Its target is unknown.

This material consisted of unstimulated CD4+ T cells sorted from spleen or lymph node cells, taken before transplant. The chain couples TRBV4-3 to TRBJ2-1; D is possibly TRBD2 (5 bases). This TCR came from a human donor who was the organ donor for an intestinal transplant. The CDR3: CASSQEGGQPGSYNEQFF. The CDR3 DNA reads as TGCGCCAGCAGCCAAGAAGGAGGCCAGCCCGGCTCCTACAATGAGCAGTTCTTC.